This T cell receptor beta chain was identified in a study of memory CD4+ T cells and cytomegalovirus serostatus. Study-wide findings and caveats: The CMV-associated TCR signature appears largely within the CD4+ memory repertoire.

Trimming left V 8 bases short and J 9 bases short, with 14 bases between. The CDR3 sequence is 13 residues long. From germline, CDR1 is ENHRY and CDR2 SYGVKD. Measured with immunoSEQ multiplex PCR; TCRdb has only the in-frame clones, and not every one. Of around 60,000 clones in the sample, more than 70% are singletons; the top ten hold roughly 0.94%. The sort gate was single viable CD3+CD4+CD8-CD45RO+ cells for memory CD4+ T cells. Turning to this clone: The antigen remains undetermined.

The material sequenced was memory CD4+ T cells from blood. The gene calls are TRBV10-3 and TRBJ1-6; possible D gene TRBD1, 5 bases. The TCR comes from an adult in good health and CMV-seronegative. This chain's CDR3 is CAIRGDGGSPLHF. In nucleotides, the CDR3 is TGTGCCATCCGGGGGGATGGAGGTTCACCCCTCCACTTT.